This T cell receptor (beta chain) comes out of a study of T cell responses to AZD1222 COVID-19 vaccine. General study results and limits: Repertoire collection took place solely once the T cell response had peaked. Per reports, nearly half of all spike-specific TCRs target regions that are unmutated in variants. CD4 TCRs associated with vaccination spanned spike, dominating at 160-218 and 743-854. White British ancestry dominated among donors, who included more females, and clonal diversity was possibly underestimated.

This clone was seen a few times. Its antigen is unidentified. Data came from immunoSEQ multiplex PCR; TCRdb stores just in-frame clones and leaves some out. The table lists a few hundred thousand clones, just over 90% of them singletons. The germline gives CDR1 SNHLY, CDR2 FYNNEI. With 4 bases removed from V and 5 bases from J, the gap between germline ends came to 6 bases. The CDR3 has 12 residues. The chain links TRBV2 to TRBJ1-5; D call uncertain. The specimen was peripheral blood, collected on day 0 of AZD1222 vaccination. The sequence came from an adult in good health. The CDR3 here is CASSGSHQPQHF. CDR3 DNA: TGTGCCAGCAGTGGGTCGCATCAGCCCCAGCATTTT. The full variable domain, with the rest looked up from reference TRBV2 and TRBJ1-5, is EPEVTQTPSHQVTQMGQEVILRCVPISNHLYFYWYRQILGQKVEFLVSFYNNEISEKSEIFDDQFSVERPDGSNFTLKIRSTKLEDSAMYFCASSGSHQPQHFGDGTRLSIL.